The 24 T cell receptor beta chains reported below all come from one sample, sequenced in a study of T cell changes during pregnancy in multiple sclerosis. Generated by immunoSEQ multiplex PCR, the TCRdb table keeps only in-frame clones and is missing some. Here the sample spans approximately 60,000 clones, about 90% being singletons. The sequencing here drew on peripheral blood, taken in the second trimester of pregnancy. The receptors stem from a female donor in good health, enrolled as a control in a pregnancy study.

V and J are TRBV2 and TRBJ2-5; 14 nucleotides agree with TRBD2. Germline CDR1 and CDR2: SNHLY and FYNNEI. The CDR3 covers 16 residues. V lost 5 bases to trimming and J lost 1 base; unmatched junction nucleotides: 3. The CDR3 DNA sequence: TGTGCCAGCAGTAGACTAGCGGGGGGGTCCCAAGAGACCCAGTACTTC. It specifies CASSRLAGGSQETQYF.

The genes are TRBV11-2 and TRBJ1-1, with 11 bases matching TRBD1. The trim removed 0 bases at V and 4 bases at J, leaving 1 base unmatched. The CDR3 has 15 amino acids. Germline assignment: CDR1 SGHAT and CDR2 FQNNGV. CDR3 sequence: CASSLEGTGGTEAFF. CDR3 sequence (DNA): TGTGCCAGCAGCTTAGAAGGGACAGGGGGCACTGAAGCTTTCTTT.

This clone was seen once. This chain links TRBV27 with TRBJ2-7; TRBD2 is a possible D gene (5 bases). The ends were cut back, 3 bases at V and 6 bases at J, with 15 bases in the middle. The length of the CDR3 is 14 residues. Germline lookup yields CDR1 MNHEY and CDR2 SMNVEV (reference sequence). CDR3 DNA: TGTGCCAGCAGTTTTACGGGGAATCTCGTCGAGCAGTACTTC. Translation gives CASSFTGNLVEQYF.

The J gene is TRBJ2-1, the V gene TRBV4-2, with 11 nucleotides matching TRBD2. J lost 0 bases, V lost 2 bases, and 12 bases had no gene match. The CDR3 has 20 residues. Germline loops: CDR1 LGHNA, CDR2 YNFKEQ. CDR3 sequence (DNA): TGTGCCAGCAGCCAACCCCTGAGTCCTAGCGGGAGGTACTCCTACAATGAGCAGTTCTTC. It yields the protein CASSQPLSPSGRYSYNEQFF.

The rearrangement joins TRBV27 to TRBJ2-3; 8 bases match TRBD2. Per germline, CDR1 MNHEY and CDR2 SMNVEV (reference sequence). V shed 8 bases and J 5 bases; nucleotides not matched to a gene: 9. The length of the CDR3 is 14 residues. Here the CDR3 DNA reads TGTGCCAGCCGGGCGGGGGGTTCCAGAGATACGCAGTATTTT. This translates into CASRAGGSRDTQYF.

CDR3 in amino acids: CASSVAGGQLTDTQYF. CDR3 DNA sequence: TGTGCCAGCAGCGTAGCAGGGGGGCAGCTCACAGATACGCAGTATTTT. V and J are TRBV9 and TRBJ2-3; tentatively, D is TRBD1 (7 bases). Trimming removed 0 bases from V and 2 bases from J, with 13 bases in between. Germline-derived CDR1 and CDR2 are SGDLS and YYNGEE. The CDR3 is 16 residues long.

The chain recombines TRBV28 with TRBJ2-2; 8 nucleotides agree with TRBD2. The CDR3 covers 15 residues. The J segment lost 1 base and the V segment lost 6 bases, leaving 4 bases of the junction unmatched. In germline, CDR1 is MDHEN, CDR2 SYDVKM. This CDR3 is CASRSGSWNTGELFF. In DNA form, the CDR3 reads TGTGCCAGCAGAAGCGGGAGTTGGAACACCGGGGAGCTGTTTTTT. The full variable domain, its missing parts supplied by reference TRBV28 and TRBJ2-2, is DVKVTQSSRYLVKRTGEKVFLECVQDMDHENMFWYRQDPGLGLRLIYFSYDVKMKEKGDIPEGYSVSREKKERFSLILESASTNQTSMYLCASRSGSWNTGELFFGEGSRLTVL.

The chain joins TRBV28 to TRBJ2-7, with 7 bases fitting TRBD2. The V segment lost 6 bases and the J segment 0 bases; nucleotides outside the gene matches: 11. This CDR3 spans 16 amino acids. Germline V gene sequence: CDR1 MDHEN, CDR2 SYDVKM. CDR3 amino acids: CASSGWGGVSSYEQYF. In DNA, the CDR3 is TGTGCCAGCAGCGGCTGGGGAGGGGTAAGCTCCTACGAGCAGTACTTC.

This clone was detected once. The chain's CDR3 is CASSFGLAGTGEQFF. The CDR3, as DNA: TGTGCCAGCAGTTTTGGACTAGCGGGAACGGGTGAGCAGTTCTTC. The gene calls are TRBV6-5 and TRBJ2-1, with 12 nucleotides matching TRBD2. This CDR3 is 15 amino acids long. From germline, CDR1 is MNHEY and CDR2 SVGAGI. The V segment lost 4 bases and the J segment 9 bases; nucleotides outside the gene matches: 7.

V and J are TRBV11-2 and TRBJ2-1, with D possibly matching TRBD1 (6 bases). The CDR3 runs 18 residues. V was cut by 3 bases and J by 3 bases, with 21 bases left in between. The germline V gene has CDR1 SGHAT and CDR2 FQNNGV. For the CDR3, the DNA is TGTGCCAGCAGCTTTCACAAAAAGGACAGTATGTACTACAATGAGCAGTTCTTC. This gives the protein CASSFHKKDSMYYNEQFF.

The rearrangement links TRBV11-2 to TRBJ2-5; 11 bases align to TRBD2. J lost 5 bases, V lost 4 bases, and 15 bases had no gene match. The CDR3 is 18 residues long. Per the germline V gene, CDR1 is SGHAT and CDR2 is FQNNGV. CDR3 sequence reads: CASSSGIMTSGIEETQYF. CDR3 nucleotide sequence: TGTGCCAGCAGCTCAGGGATTATGACTAGCGGGATTGAGGAGACCCAGTACTTC.

This chain connects TRBV30 to TRBJ2-7, with D possibly matching TRBD2 (6 bases). The CDR3 covers 12 residues. V gave up 4 bases and J gave up 6 bases, with 13 bases separating them. Germline assignment: CDR1 GTSNPN and CDR2 SVGIG (reference sequence). CDR3 bases: TGTGCCTGGACATTCGGAGGGTTCGAGCAGTACTTC. Its translation is CAWTFGGFEQYF. The full variable domain, its missing parts supplied by reference TRBV30 and TRBJ2-7, is SQTIHQWPATLVQPVGSPLSLECTVEGTSNPNLYWYRQAAGRGLQLLFYSVGIGQISSEVPQNLSASRPQDRQFILSSKKLLLSDSGFYLCAWTFGGFEQYFGPGTRLTVT.

The chain combines TRBV7-9 with TRBJ1-1, with D tentatively TRBD1 (6 bases). The CDR3 consists of 16 residues. From germline, CDR1 is SEHNR and CDR2 FQNEAQ (reference sequence). The V end was cut by 2 bases, the J end by 1 base, with 14 bases between. CDR3 amino acids: CASSLRAGEGNTEAFF. The CDR3, as DNA: TGTGCCAGCAGCTTACGGGCAGGGGAGGGGAACACTGAAGCTTTCTTT.

The chain is built from TRBV5-1 and TRBJ2-2, with 8 positions matching TRBD2. V was pared by 3 bases and J by 1 base, with 2 bases of the junction left unmatched. The length of the CDR3 is 15 residues. In germline, CDR1 is SGHRS, CDR2 YFSETQ. The CDR3 loop is CASSSSGGNTGELFF. The CDR3 DNA reads TGCGCCAGCAGCTCCAGCGGGGGGAACACCGGGGAGCTGTTTTTT.

CDR3 sequence reads: CASRAANQETQYF. CDR3 sequence (DNA): TGTGCCAGCAGGGCAGCGAACCAAGAGACCCAGTACTTC. The V and J genes are TRBV7-8 and TRBJ2-5, with D unclear. CDR1 is SGHVS and CDR2 is FQNEAQ in the germline V gene. The V end lost 6 bases, the J end lost 0 bases, and 8 bases lay between the germline ends. This CDR3 has 13 residues.

This chain connects TRBV18 to TRBJ1-2; 9 bases agree with TRBD1. CDR3 size: 12 residues. V was pared by 5 bases and J by 12 bases, with 7 bases of the junction left unmatched. CDR1 is KGHSH and CDR2 is LQKENI in the germline V gene. The chain's CDR3 is CASSSAGTGNTF. CDR3 coding DNA: TGTGCCAGCTCATCCGCCGGGACAGGGAACACCTTC.

The chain recombines TRBV11-3 with TRBJ2-1; TRBD1 agrees at 8 bases. Losses at the gene ends were 5 bases for V and 7 bases for J; bases not matched to a gene: 1. This CDR3 has 12 amino acids. CDR1 SGHNT and CDR2 YENEEA come from the germline V gene. Written as DNA, the CDR3 is TGTGCCAGCAGCCGGACAGGGAATGAGCAGTTCTTC. Amino acids: CASSRTGNEQFF.

V is TRBV6-5 and J is TRBJ1-1; weak D call: TRBD1 (5 bases). Germline V gene data show CDR1 as MNHEY and CDR2 as SVGAGI. This CDR3 is 14 amino acids long. V was trimmed by 0 bases and J by 7 bases, leaving 12 bases between them. This CDR3 is CASSYSEGHGEAFF. Written as DNA, the CDR3 is TGTGCCAGCAGTTACTCGGAGGGGCACGGTGAAGCTTTCTTT.

This clone has just one count. V is TRBV10-3 and J is TRBJ2-6; 10 nucleotides agree with TRBD1. The CDR3 covers 18 residues. Germline V gives CDR1 ENHRY, CDR2 SYGVKD. With V trimmed by 6 bases and J by 0 bases, 8 bases remained unmatched. CDR3 residues: CAISSPGQGNSGANVLTF. The CDR3, as DNA: TGTGCCATCAGCAGCCCGGGACAGGGGAACTCTGGGGCCAACGTCCTGACTTTC.

The DNA for the CDR3 is TGTGCCAGCAGTAGGGCTAGCGGGAGTTTATTGCCCGGGGAGCTGTTTTTT. It specifies CASSRASGSLLPGELFF. The V gene is TRBV27, the J gene TRBJ2-2, with 10 nucleotides matching TRBD2. Germline assignment: CDR1 MNHEY and CDR2 SMNVEV (reference sequence). The CDR3 has 17 amino acids. Losses at the gene ends were 5 bases for V and 6 bases for J; bases not matched to a gene: 12.

The rearrangement joins TRBV6-5 to TRBJ1-2, with 8 positions matching TRBD1. Germline V gene data show CDR1 as MNHEY and CDR2 as SVGAGI. The CDR3 runs to 15 residues. With V trimmed by 5 bases and J by 6 bases, 11 bases remained unmatched. As DNA, the CDR3 is TGTGCCAGCAGTACCCGGACAGGGCGGGTGGATGGCTACACCTTC. This encodes CASSTRTGRVDGYTF.

This sequence joins TRBV5-4 and TRBJ2-1; 8 positions match TRBD1. Germline lookup yields CDR1 SGHNT and CDR2 YYREEE (reference sequence). The CDR3 sequence is 16 residues long. The ends lost 1 base at V and 4 bases at J; junction bases unmatched: 7. CDR3 sequence: CASSLSQGAQYNEQFF. CDR3 nucleotide sequence: TGTGCCAGCAGCTTGTCCCAGGGGGCGCAGTACAATGAGCAGTTCTTC.

This chain joins TRBV7-8 and TRBJ2-7; 9 bases agree with TRBD2. Germline V lookup: CDR1 SGHVS, CDR2 FQNEAQ. J gave up 1 base and V 1 base, and 2 bases lay outside the gene matches. This CDR3 region has 15 residues. CDR3 sequence reads: CASSLGTSGSYEQYF. The CDR3 DNA follows: TGTGCCAGCAGCTTAGGAACTAGCGGGTCCTACGAGCAGTACTTC.

The chain links TRBV6-5 to TRBJ1-2, with D perhaps matching TRBD1 (6 bases). Germline V gene data show CDR1 as MNHEY and CDR2 as SVGAGI. Between the trimmed V and J ends, which lost 7 bases and 3 bases, there was a span of 12 bases. This CDR3 has 13 residues. CDR3 nucleotides: TGTGCCAGCACCAGGGGACCCGACTATGGCTACACCTTC. Translation: CASTRGPDYGYTF.